This TCR beta chain was sequenced in a study of blood T cell repertoires in COVID-19. Whole-study context: The analysed material was cDNA or gDNA that came from T cells, B-cell-depleted T cells, or PBMCs.

Deletions cut 5 bases from V and 1 base from J, with 11 bases between. The CDR3 extends over 14 amino acids. CDR1 and CDR2 (germline): SGHNT, YENEEA. As processed by the authors: Amplification of reference gene primers provided the estimated nucleated cell counts. Sequenced by immunoSEQ multiplex PCR; TCRdb stores in-frame clones only, minus some. That table is the source of V, J and clone size, and D and trimming were worked out from the DNA. The table has just over 350,000 clones, roughly 84% seen once. Self-reported history from a screening survey and questionnaire set each donor's cohort. Either two negative PCRs, clearance, or symptom resolution qualified Cohort 3 donors as recovered.

This clonotype was obtained from a woman aged 25 to 39 who had recovered from COVID-19. Specimen: PBMCs or T cells enriched from blood (not recorded which). The gene calls are TRBV11-3 and TRBJ2-5; a possible D gene is TRBD2 (6 bases). Written as DNA, the CDR3 is TGTGCCAGCAGCCGCGGGGCCGTCCAAGAGACCCAGTACTTC. Protein sequence: CASSRGAVQETQYF.